This T cell receptor beta chain was observed in a study of cytomegalovirus exposure and HLA in healthy donors. Whole-study results and caveats: Immune exposure information available was restricted to CMV serostatus. The likely origin of a cluster of highly shared sequence variants was a sequencing artifact. Most CMV-associated TCR beta chains appeared HLA-restricted in a later analysis.

The CDR3 contains 13 residues. Germline V gene lookup returns CDR1 MNHEY and CDR2 SVGAGI. Trimming took off 5 bases at V and 1 base at J, with 9 bases between the two ends. Comments on this clone: Its antigen is still unknown.

PCR employed 60 Vbeta and 13 Jbeta primers. Only in-frame clones appear in the TCRdb table, and some are missing; sequencing was by immunoSEQ multiplex PCR. The table includes roughly 120,000 clones, about 80% detected once. The receptor was isolated from a human donor in good health. This chain uses TRBV6-5 with TRBJ2-7; D possibly corresponds to TRBD1 (6 bases). Input material: PBMCs. CDR3 sequence reads: CASSGTMSYEQYF. For the CDR3, the DNA is TGTGCCAGCAGTGGGACAATGTCCTACGAGCAGTACTTC.